What follows is one TCR beta chain and its context. As yet, its antigen is unknown. Conversion of TCR transcripts into cDNA relied on 5'RACE template switching, which added a universal primer site and UMIs. Via MiXCR, TCRdb re-called the 5' RACE reads, giving one row per CDR3 protein. The sample lists hundreds of thousands of distinct CDR3 sequences; roughly an eighth were seen once. These data are taken from a study of T cells after yellow fever vaccination. Study-level points and caveats: Re-detected after boosting: most primary clones, more than 95% of CD4 and roughly 88% of CD8. Compared with primary, the secondary response was weaker and peaked at day 5, not 15.

This CDR3 has 12 residues. Germline lookup yields CDR1 SEHNR and CDR2 FQNEAQ (reference sequence). After removal of 8 bases from V and 8 bases from J, the junction contained 7 bases not matched to a gene. The sample here was PBMCs, taken on the day of the yellow fever booster vaccination. This chain connects TRBV7-9 to TRBJ1-1; TRBD1 agrees at 8 bases. The clonotype comes from a man aged 30 to 39 who received the YFV17D yellow fever vaccine. The CDR3 DNA follows: TGTGCCAGCCAGCGGCAGGGGGCGGAAGCTTTCTTT. It translates to CASQRQGAEAFF.